Reported below is one T cell receptor (beta chain). This record comes from a study of blood T cell repertoires in COVID-19. About the study: Samples taken during acute and convalescent COVID-19 were collected in the United States, Italy and Spain.

V shed 8 bases and J shed 4 bases, with 14 bases lying between them. This CDR3 comprises 13 residues. The germline V gene encodes CDR1 MNHEY and CDR2 SVGAGI. The repertoire was sequenced with immunoSEQ multiplex PCR; TCRdb's copy has only in-frame clones and lacks some. The repertoire includes hundreds of thousands of clones, more than 70% of them detected once, and around 3% sits in the top ten. This TCR was recovered from a woman in her 30s with COVID-19, enrolled during active disease. Sequencing was carried out using peripheral blood. This chain joins TRBV6-5 and TRBJ2-5, with D unresolved. CDR3 loop: CASGVVAGETQYF. CDR3 in DNA: TGTGCCAGCGGCGTAGTAGCCGGAGAGACCCAGTACTTC.